This passage covers 26 T cell receptor beta chains from one sample sequenced in a study of cytomegalovirus exposure and HLA in healthy donors (dated by TCRdb to the late 2010s). The library was prepared using the immunoSEQ multiplex PCR assay. For the multiplex PCR, a mixture combining 60 forward primers for TCR Vbeta segments and 13 reverse primers for TCR Jbeta segments was used. What TCRdb holds here is the immuneACCESS table cut down to in-frame rearrangements. Part of the clones is not present; checked against another copy, under half of the missing clones reflect an unresolved V gene, and the others are unexplained. The table of this sample itemizes 140,000 to 150,000 clones. Of the sample, approximately 0.88% is held by the ten largest clones. Sequencing was carried out using PBMCs. These receptors came from a male donor in good health and CMV-seronegative.

The chain carries TRBV5-1 and TRBJ2-7; a possible D gene is TRBD1 (6 bases). This CDR3 region has 13 residues. Per the germline V gene, CDR1 is SGHRS and CDR2 is YFSETQ. The ends were cut back, 2 bases at V and 6 bases at J, with 12 bases in the middle. The CDR3 sequence: CASSFQGKGEQYF. DNA of the CDR3: TGCGCCAGCAGCTTTCAGGGGAAAGGCGAGCAGTACTTC.

The V call is TRBV30, the J call TRBJ1-1; 7 nucleotides line up with TRBD1. V was clipped by 0 bases and J by 6 bases; unmatched bases: 7. Germline CDR1 and CDR2: GTSNPN and SVGIG (reference sequence). CDR3 length equals 14 residues. The CDR3 region is CAWSVSNRGSEAFF. The CDR3 nucleotides are TGTGCCTGGAGTGTAAGTAACAGGGGCTCTGAAGCTTTCTTT.

V gene TRBV5-4 combines with J gene TRBJ2-1; 10 positions match TRBD2. With 1 base clipped from V and 5 bases from J, the junction kept 9 bases outside the gene matches. CDR3 size: 17 residues. Germline V gene data show CDR1 as SGHNT and CDR2 as YYREEE (reference sequence). In nucleotides, the CDR3 is TGTGCCAGCAGCTTGCTTGTCCTAGCGGGGGACAACAATGAGCAGTTCTTC. This encodes CASSLLVLAGDNNEQFF.

The chain is built from TRBV6-5 and TRBJ2-7; D is possibly TRBD1 (6 bases). The ends were cut back, 3 bases at V and 0 bases at J, with 12 bases in the middle. The CDR3 contains 15 residues. The germline CDR1 and CDR2 sequences are MNHEY and SVGAGI. The DNA of the CDR3 is TGTGCCAGCAGTTATTTCAGGACAGACTCCTACGAGCAGTACTTC. This gives the protein CASSYFRTDSYEQYF.

The chain employs TRBV28 and TRBJ1-4; 9 bases line up with TRBD1. The CDR3 contains 16 residues. CDR1 MDHEN and CDR2 SYDVKM come from the germline V gene. The V and J ends lost 5 bases and 7 bases, in that order; junction bases with no gene match: 11. CDR3 loop: CASSPGTGMGGEKLFF. CDR3 nucleotides: TGTGCCAGCAGTCCCGGGACAGGGATGGGGGGTGAAAAACTGTTTTTT.

V is TRBV11-1 and J is TRBJ2-2; the match to TRBD2 covers 7 bases. The germline V gene encodes CDR1 SGHAT and CDR2 FQDESV (reference sequence). The CDR3 sequence is 16 residues long. Trimming at V came to 3 bases and at J to 5 bases, leaving 9 bases not matched to a gene. DNA for the CDR3: TGTGCCAGCAGCTTCGGGGGGTTGCAGTATACCGGGGAGCTGTTTTTT. It yields the protein CASSFGGLQYTGELFF.

The chain links TRBV4-1 to TRBJ2-4; TRBD1 matches at 10 bases. V dropped 0 bases and J dropped 8; count of bases not matched to a gene: 7. Per the germline V gene, CDR1 is MGHRA and CDR2 is YSYEKL. This CDR3 is built from 16 residues. The CDR3 spells CASSQEPGQGIDIQYF. For the CDR3, the DNA is TGCGCCAGCAGCCAAGAGCCGGGACAGGGGATCGACATTCAGTACTTC.

The chain links TRBV5-6 to TRBJ1-5; 7 bases are a match to TRBD1. After removal of 7 bases from V and 8 bases from J, the junction contained 15 bases not matched to a gene. There are 15 residues in the CDR3. CDR1 and CDR2 from the germline V gene are SGHDT and YYEEEE. In nucleotides, the CDR3 is TGTGCCAGCCGATCTTTCGGACAGGTGAATGAGCCCCAGCATTTT. Its protein product is CASRSFGQVNEPQHF.

V and J are TRBV6-5 and TRBJ2-7, with D perhaps matching TRBD2 (5 bases). Per the germline V gene, CDR1 is MNHEY and CDR2 is SVGAGI. This CDR3 is built from 12 residues. The ends were cut back, 5 bases at V and 11 bases at J, with 16 bases in the middle. This CDR3 reads CASSEILGLEYF. CDR3 in DNA: TGTGCCAGCAGTGAAATACTAGGTTTGGAGTACTTC.

The chain couples TRBV15 to TRBJ1-5; D is undetermined. With 0 bases removed from V and 3 bases from J, the gap between germline ends came to 15 bases. The CDR3 has 17 residues. Per germline, CDR1 LNHNV and CDR2 YYDKDF (reference sequence). This CDR3 is CATSRDITWSSNQPQHF. CDR3 coding DNA: TGTGCCACCAGCAGAGATATCACATGGAGTTCCAATCAGCCCCAGCATTTT.

The V and J genes are TRBV27 and TRBJ1-2; a possible D gene is TRBD1 (6 bases). Trimming left V 3 bases short and J 7 bases short, with 15 bases between. The CDR3 is 14 amino acids. Germline V lookup: CDR1 MNHEY, CDR2 SMNVEV (reference sequence). CDR3 sequence (DNA): TGTGCCAGCAGTTTTTCGAGGGTACAGGGTGGCTACACCTTC. This codes for CASSFSRVQGGYTF.

This rearrangement joins TRBV15 to TRBJ2-7; TRBD2 might be the D (7 bases). Germline CDR1 is LNHNV and CDR2 is YYDKDF (reference sequence). The CDR3 length is 16 residues. Trimming left V 0 bases short and J 0 bases short, with 12 bases between. CDR3: CATSREGGGLSYEQYF. CDR3 nucleotide sequence: TGTGCCACCAGCAGAGAGGGCGGGGGCCTCTCCTACGAGCAGTACTTC.

This chain joins TRBV5-1 and TRBJ2-7; TRBD2 matches 7 bases. Germline V gives CDR1 SGHRS, CDR2 YFSETQ. V gave up 4 bases and J gave up 1 base; unmatched junction bases: 5. The CDR3 totals 14 residues. CDR3 loop: CASSPGLESYEQYF. CDR3 in DNA: TGCGCCAGCAGCCCCGGACTAGAATCCTACGAGCAGTACTTC.

The chain links TRBV15 to TRBJ2-2, with 14 bases fitting TRBD2. This CDR3 is 22 amino acids long. Germline V gene lookup returns CDR1 LNHNV and CDR2 YYDKDF (reference sequence). V trimming: 1 base; J trimming: 7 bases; junction bases outside the gene matches: 20. The CDR3 nucleotides are TGTGCCACCAGCAGAGTGTTTGGGACTAGCGGGAGCCCGGGTGACCCCCACGGGGAGCTGTTTTTT. It yields the protein CATSRVFGTSGSPGDPHGELFF.

The rearrangement uses TRBV5-1 and TRBJ1-4; TRBD1 matches 9 bases. CDR3 size: 14 residues. V lost 3 bases and J lost 8; bases outside the gene matches: 5. CDR1 and CDR2 from the germline V gene are SGHRS and YFSETQ. CDR3 sequence reads: CASSSGTGQEKLFF. The CDR3, as DNA: TGCGCCAGCAGCTCCGGGACAGGGCAGGAAAAACTGTTTTTT.

The DNA for the CDR3 is TGTGCCAGCCGAGAAACAGAGACCGGGGAGCTGTTTTTT. This encodes CASRETETGELFF. The chain joins TRBV2 to TRBJ2-2; no clear D. V dropped 8 bases and J dropped 5 bases, with 12 bases sitting between them. CDR3 length: 13 residues. Looked up from germline, CDR1 is SNHLY and CDR2 is FYNNEI.

The chain has TRBV30 and TRBJ1-6, with D possibly being TRBD1 (5 bases). Germline lookup yields CDR1 GTSNPN and CDR2 SVGIG (reference sequence). The CDR3 covers 14 residues. Deletions cut 3 bases from V and 7 bases from J, with 13 bases between. The CDR3 DNA follows: TGTGCCTGGAGGGGGGGGGTTTGGAATTCACCCCTCCACTTT. Its protein is CAWRGGVWNSPLHF.

This chain connects TRBV6-1 to TRBJ2-1, with 12 bases identical to TRBD2. The CDR3 length is 14 residues. V dropped 11 bases and J dropped 8; count of bases not matched to a gene: 10. CDR1 MNHNS and CDR2 SASEGT come from the germline V gene. The CDR3 sequence: CAGRLAGVIDEQFF. CDR3 nucleotide sequence: TGTGCCGGACGACTAGCGGGAGTTATCGATGAGCAGTTCTTC.

The chain employs TRBV6-5 and TRBJ2-4, with D uncertain. The CDR3 covers 13 residues. Germline V gives CDR1 MNHEY, CDR2 SVGAGI. Trimming took off 7 bases at V and 5 bases at J, with 12 bases between the two ends. In DNA form, the CDR3 reads TGTGCCAGCACCTCCCTACAGCAAAACATTCAGTACTTC. Its protein is CASTSLQQNIQYF.

The chain couples TRBV20-1 to TRBJ2-1; D is uncertain. Germline CDR1 is DFQATT and CDR2 is SNEGSKA (reference sequence). CDR3 length: 11 residues. Trimming left V 4 bases short and J 3 bases short, with 4 bases between. The DNA for the CDR3 is TGCAGTGCTACTAGCTACAATGAGCAGTTCTTC. Amino acid sequence: CSATSYNEQFF.

V usage is TRBV6-5 and J usage is TRBJ1-5, with D perhaps TRBD1 (6 bases). Germline-derived CDR1 and CDR2 are MNHEY and SVGAGI. Trimming left V 2 bases short and J 3 bases short, with 8 bases between. The CDR3 has 14 amino acids. The CDR3 DNA reads as TGTGCCAGCAGTTACAAGGGGGTCAATCAGCCCCAGCATTTT. Encoded protein: CASSYKGVNQPQHF.

This chain joins TRBV6-5 and TRBJ2-7, with 8 bases fitting TRBD2. V shed 2 bases, J shed 1 base, and the junction held 1 base outside the gene matches. CDR1 is MNHEY and CDR2 is SVGAGI in the germline V gene. The CDR3 spans 14 residues. The CDR3 sequence is CASSYQRESYEQYF. Here the CDR3 DNA reads TGTGCCAGCAGTTACCAGCGGGAGTCCTACGAGCAGTACTTC.

The chain recombines TRBV5-1 with TRBJ2-3, with 7 bases aligning to TRBD2. The V gene's germline CDR1 is SGHRS and CDR2 YFSETQ. V lost 7 bases and J lost 1; bases outside the gene matches: 12. The CDR3 is 16 residues long. CDR3 sequence (DNA): TGCGCCAGCCAGCTTGGGGGGAGGGGAGGCACAGATACGCAGTATTTT. Protein: CASQLGGRGGTDTQYF. Together with reference TRBV5-1 and TRBJ2-3, the CDR3 gives the full variable domain: KAGVTQTPRYLIKTRGQQVTLSCSPISGHRSVSWYQQTPGQGLQFLFEYFSETQRNKGNFPGRFSGRQFSNSRSEMNVSTLELGDSALYLCASQLGGRGGTDTQYFGPGTRLTVL.

The rearrangement joins TRBV30 to TRBJ1-4; TRBD1 is a possible D gene (6 bases). Germline V gene lookup returns CDR1 GTSNPN and CDR2 SVGIG (reference sequence). The V end lost 6 bases, the J end lost 2 bases, and 10 bases lay between the germline ends. CDR3 size: 13 residues. DNA for the CDR3: TGTGCCTGCCCAACAGGGACTAATGAAAAACTGTTTTTT. Translating it yields CACPTGTNEKLFF.

The V call is TRBV9, the J call TRBJ1-6, with a possible D match to TRBD1 (5 bases). This CDR3 comprises 15 residues. Deletions cut 0 bases from V and 10 bases from J, with 14 bases between. Germline assignment: CDR1 SGDLS and CDR2 YYNGEE. CDR3 in amino acids: CASSVGPQGLSPLHF. As DNA, the CDR3 is TGTGCCAGCAGCGTAGGTCCCCAGGGTCTCTCACCCCTCCACTTT.

The V and J genes are TRBV28 and TRBJ2-1, with D perhaps TRBD1 (6 bases). Germline V CDR1 and CDR2: MDHEN, SYDVKM. Trimming removed 6 bases at V and 9 bases at J, with 21 bases between. The CDR3 sequence is 15 residues long. CDR3 in amino acids: CASRLGLGTRAEQFF. CDR3 DNA sequence: TGTGCCAGCAGACTCGGACTGGGGACACGAGCTGAGCAGTTCTTC.